One and the same sample provided the 14 T cell receptor beta chains below, sequenced in a study of cytomegalovirus exposure and HLA in healthy donors. Primers included in the PCR were 60 Vbeta and 13 Jbeta primers. Data came from immunoSEQ multiplex PCR; TCRdb stores just in-frame clones and leaves some out. The data contain approximately 170,000 clones, 81% of them singletons. The sequenced sample was PBMCs. These TCRs come from a man aged 50 to 60 in good health and CMV-seropositive.

V and J are TRBV6-5 and TRBJ2-3; 13 bases match TRBD2. J was trimmed by 7 bases and V by 6 bases; bases with no gene match: 1. This CDR3 has 13 amino acids. Germline-derived CDR1 and CDR2 are MNHEY and SVGAGI. CDR3 DNA sequence: TGTGCCAGCAGGGGACTAGCGGGAAATACGCAGTATTTT. This encodes CASRGLAGNTQYF.

This clone was counted a single time. The CDR3: CASSTGTGTSGANVLTF. As DNA, the CDR3 is TGTGCCAGCTCCACCGGGACAGGGACGTCTGGGGCCAACGTCCTGACTTTC. The chain has TRBV18 and TRBJ2-6; 9 positions match TRBD1. Trimming cost V 6 bases and J 1 base; bases outside gene matches: 7. This CDR3 region has 17 residues. The germline V gene has CDR1 KGHSH and CDR2 LQKENI.

The chain uses TRBV28 and TRBJ1-5, with 9 bases identical to TRBD1. This CDR3 spans 16 amino acids. J lost 2 bases, V lost 8 bases, and 10 bases had no gene match. CDR1 MDHEN and CDR2 SYDVKM come from the germline V gene. CDR3 in DNA: TGTGCCAGCCATGACAGGGGGGTAGCGGGCAATCAGCCCCAGCATTTT. This sequence encodes CASHDRGVAGNQPQHF.

Here the CDR3 DNA reads TGTGCCAGCACCAGGACAGGGGCGAATGAAAAACTGTTTTTT. This gives the protein CASTRTGANEKLFF. The chain carries TRBV2 and TRBJ1-4; 9 nucleotides agree with TRBD1. With V trimmed by 7 bases and J by 5 bases, 5 bases remained unmatched. Germline CDR1 reads SNHLY; CDR2 reads FYNNEI. The CDR3 consists of 14 residues.

The V gene is TRBV28, the J gene TRBJ1-2; unclear D gene. Germline V CDR1 and CDR2: MDHEN, SYDVKM. The CDR3 is 16 residues long. The V end lost 2 bases, the J end lost 0 bases, and 13 bases lay between the germline ends. The CDR3 nucleotides are TGTGCCAGCAGTTTAGCGGCAGAACTTTCTAACTATGGCTACACCTTC. Translating it yields CASSLAAELSNYGYTF.

The V gene is TRBV6-1, the J gene TRBJ2-7; tentative D call: TRBD2 (6 bases). Germline V gives CDR1 MNHNS, CDR2 SASEGT. The V gene lost 7 bases and the J gene lost 0 bases, with 10 bases spanning the gap. The CDR3 totals 13 residues. DNA of the CDR3: TGTGCCAGCATGGGCGGGATCTCCTACGAGCAGTACTTC. This codes for CASMGGISYEQYF.

The rearrangement uses TRBV4-1 and TRBJ2-1; the match to TRBD1 covers 7 bases. The CDR3 contains 15 residues. The junction had 10 bases not matched to a gene; V was cut back by 4 bases and J by 7 bases. The germline V gene encodes CDR1 MGHRA and CDR2 YSYEKL. CDR3 loop: CASSLRFEGANEQFF. CDR3 DNA: TGCGCCAGCAGCCTCAGGTTCGAGGGGGCAAATGAGCAGTTCTTC.

The sample holds one count of this clone. This chain connects TRBV7-3 to TRBJ2-7, with 10 bases identical to TRBD1. Trimming removed 5 bases from V and 6 bases from J; junction bases left unmatched: 7. The CDR3 loop spans 14 amino acids. CDR1 is SGHTA and CDR2 is FQGTGA in the germline V gene. The CDR3 DNA reads TGTGCCAGCAGCCCCGGGACAGGGGCTCGCGAGCAGTACTTC. Translated, it gives CASSPGTGAREQYF.

The chain links TRBV9 to TRBJ1-4, with TRBD1 matching over 11 bases. The germline gives CDR1 SGDLS, CDR2 YYNGEE. Trimming at V came to 4 bases and at J to 5 bases, leaving 4 bases not matched to a gene. The length of the CDR3 is 15 residues. The CDR3 loop is CASSPRDRGNEKLFF. DNA of the CDR3: TGTGCCAGCAGCCCCCGGGACAGGGGGAATGAAAAACTGTTTTTT. Full variable domain (rest looked up from reference TRBV9 and TRBJ1-4): DSGVTQTPKHLITATGQRVTLRCSPRSGDLSVYWYQQSLDQGLQFLIQYYNGEERAKGNILERFSAQQFPDLHSELNLSSLELGDSALYFCASSPRDRGNEKLFFGSGTQLSVL.

The CDR3 DNA follows: TGCGCCAGCAGCCAAGACCGGACAGGAGGTTGGGAAAAACTGTTTTTT. Protein sequence: CASSQDRTGGWEKLFF. V and J are TRBV4-1 and TRBJ1-4; 7 nucleotides line up with TRBD1. Germline CDR1 MGHRA, CDR2 YSYEKL. This CDR3 contains 16 residues. Trimming took 0 bases from V and 8 from J; bases not matched to a gene: 9.

This sequence joins TRBV4-1 and TRBJ1-2; 9 bases are shared with TRBD1. This CDR3 region has 13 residues. The trim removed 3 bases at V and 4 bases at J, leaving 0 bases unmatched. Germline CDR1 is MGHRA and CDR2 is YSYEKL. The CDR3 DNA reads as TGCGCCAGCAGCCAGACAGGGGGCTATGGCTACACCTTC. This codes for CASSQTGGYGYTF.

The V gene is TRBV7-9, the J gene TRBJ1-1; 7 nucleotides align to TRBD1. Per the germline V gene, CDR1 is SEHNR and CDR2 is FQNEAQ (reference sequence). This CDR3 spans 15 amino acids. The V gene end was trimmed by 5 bases and the J gene end by 4 bases; junction bases not matched to a gene: 10. The CDR3 coding sequence is TGTGCCAGCAGCGGACCACAGGGGACACCCACTGAAGCTTTCTTT. Protein product: CASSGPQGTPTEAFF.

The chain uses TRBV7-3 and TRBJ2-2; 10 nucleotides align to TRBD1. Germline V gene sequence: CDR1 SGHTA, CDR2 FQGTGA. This CDR3 has 15 amino acids. V was clipped by 5 bases and J by 7 bases; unmatched bases: 7. The CDR3: CASSPRQGAVGELFF. The CDR3 region has the DNA TGTGCCAGCAGCCCACGACAGGGGGCGGTCGGGGAGCTGTTTTTT.

The chain is built from TRBV4-3 and TRBJ1-4, with D uncertain. V was clipped by 1 base and J by 8 bases, with 11 bases between them. Germline-derived CDR1 and CDR2 are LGHNA and YSLEER. CDR3 length: 14 amino acids. DNA for the CDR3: TGCGCCAGCAGCCAAGGGGGAGTTGGGGAAAAACTGTTTTTT. Its translation is CASSQGGVGEKLFF.